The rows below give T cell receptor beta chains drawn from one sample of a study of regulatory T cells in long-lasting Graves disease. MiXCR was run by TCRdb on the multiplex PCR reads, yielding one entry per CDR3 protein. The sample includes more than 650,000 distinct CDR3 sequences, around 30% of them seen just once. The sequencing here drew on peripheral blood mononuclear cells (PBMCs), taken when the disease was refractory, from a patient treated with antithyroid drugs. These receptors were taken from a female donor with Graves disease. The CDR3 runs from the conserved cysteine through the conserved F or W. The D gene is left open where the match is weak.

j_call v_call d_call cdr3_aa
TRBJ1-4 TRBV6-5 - CASSYSADRTEKLFF
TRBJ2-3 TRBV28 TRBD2 CASSWDYTDTQYF
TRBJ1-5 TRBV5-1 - CASSDFPGNQPQHF
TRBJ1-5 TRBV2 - CASRGAGVQPQHF
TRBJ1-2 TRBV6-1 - CASSPPFWTAQPNYGYTF
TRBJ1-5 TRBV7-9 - CASSSDLLTQHF
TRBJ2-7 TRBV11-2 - CASSLGPPGYEQYF
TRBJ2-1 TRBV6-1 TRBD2 CASRTSGRVYEQFF
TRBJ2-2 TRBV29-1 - CSVTDGTNTGELFF
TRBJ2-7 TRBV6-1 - CASSEAPLGSYEQYF
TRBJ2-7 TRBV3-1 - CASSQGAERTYEQYF
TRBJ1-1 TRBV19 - CASSPLGSSPEAFF
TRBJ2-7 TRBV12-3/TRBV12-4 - CASSTTAGNEQYF
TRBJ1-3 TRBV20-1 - CSRVEPGNTIYF
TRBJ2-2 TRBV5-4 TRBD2 CASSPLTSGTGELFF
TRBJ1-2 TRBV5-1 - CASSLDLQSNYGYTF
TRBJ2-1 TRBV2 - CASSDGAASYNEQFF
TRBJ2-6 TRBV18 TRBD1 CASSRQGQFSGANVLTF
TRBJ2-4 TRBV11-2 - CASSLVTGISIQYF
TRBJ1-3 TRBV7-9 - CASSLGPTVSGNTIYF
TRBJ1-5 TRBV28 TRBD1 CASSRDRGHQPQHF
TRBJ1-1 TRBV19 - CASTPGWTEAFF
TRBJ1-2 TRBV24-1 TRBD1 CATSDSGQGYGYTF
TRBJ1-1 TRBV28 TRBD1 CASSLFDRETEAFF
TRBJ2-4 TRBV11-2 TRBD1 CASSHPFRTGKNIQYF
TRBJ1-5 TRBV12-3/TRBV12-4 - CASSFRRGMDQPQHF
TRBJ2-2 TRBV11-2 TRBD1 CASTRTGGSGELFF
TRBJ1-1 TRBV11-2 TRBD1 CASSPQTGGPNTEAFF
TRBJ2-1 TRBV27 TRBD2 CASILRTSGNKNFLGQFF
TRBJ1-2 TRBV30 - CAYFIGGGYTF
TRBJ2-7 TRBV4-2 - CASSQDIRLALSYEQYF
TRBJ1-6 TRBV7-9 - CASSLLSGPSSYNSPLHF
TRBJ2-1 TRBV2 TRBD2 CASKTGLASTEQFF
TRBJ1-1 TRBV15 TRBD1 CATSRGGGQMNTEAFF
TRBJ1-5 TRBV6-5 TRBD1 CASSYFRGRGLQPQHF
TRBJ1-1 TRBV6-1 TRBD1 CASSETGAQVRAFF
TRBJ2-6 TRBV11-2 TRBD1 CASSTGGTGANVLTF
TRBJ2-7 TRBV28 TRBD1 CASSPTPGQDTYEQYF